One and the same sample provided the 11 T cell receptor beta chains below, sequenced in a study of blood T cell repertoires in COVID-19. The assay was immunoSEQ multiplex PCR, and TCRdb's table has in-frame clones only and misses some. This repertoire shows tens of thousands of clones, 84% found once; its top ten account for under 5%. The sequenced material came from peripheral blood. These receptors were taken from a woman aged 55-69 years with acute or convalescent COVID-19.

The chain joins TRBV24-1 to TRBJ2-1; 7 bases map to TRBD1. V was pared by 6 bases and J by 9 bases, with 16 bases of the junction left unmatched. Germline V gene data show CDR1 as KGHDR and CDR2 as SFDVKD. The CDR3 has 16 amino acids. CDR3 DNA sequence: TGTGCCACCAGTCCCCTGGGTACAGGGGAAAAGGGTGAGCAGTTCTTC. Translated, it gives CATSPLGTGEKGEQFF.

The V call is TRBV27, the J call TRBJ1-2; the match to TRBD1 covers 10 bases. Germline trimming cut 3 bases from V and 3 bases from J; bases unmatched to any gene: 4. From germline, CDR1 is MNHEY and CDR2 SMNVEV (reference sequence). The CDR3 totals 15 residues. The CDR3 reads CASSLTGGLDYGYTF. The CDR3 region has the DNA TGTGCCAGCAGTTTGACAGGGGGCTTAGACTATGGCTACACCTTC.

The chain links TRBV7-3 to TRBJ1-3; no clear D. The CDR3 totals 15 residues. Trimming shortened V by 5 bases and J by 0 bases, and 11 bases separated the two germline ends. The germline V gene has CDR1 SGHTA and CDR2 FQGTGA. In DNA form, the CDR3 reads TGTGCCAGCAGCCAAATGGGCGACTCTGGAAACACCATATATTTT. This encodes CASSQMGDSGNTIYF.

This chain uses TRBV5-1 with TRBJ2-7, with TRBD1 matching 7 bases. V was pared by 0 bases and J by 3 bases, with 3 bases of the junction left unmatched. Germline CDR1 reads SGHRS; CDR2 reads YFSETQ. The CDR3 is 14 residues long. The CDR3, as DNA: TGCGCCAGCAGCTTGGTACAGGGGAGCTACGAGCAGTACTTC. Protein: CASSLVQGSYEQYF.

CDR3 loop: CASSQDAAGAHNEQFF. CDR3 sequence (DNA): TGCGCCAGCAGCCAAGATGCGGCGGGGGCTCACAATGAGCAGTTCTTC. The chain has TRBV4-1 and TRBJ2-1; D perhaps matches TRBD2 (7 bases). The germline CDR1 and CDR2 sequences are MGHRA and YSYEKL. The CDR3 spans 16 residues. The germline V and J ends were trimmed by 0 bases and 5 bases, with 14 bases remaining between them.

V usage is TRBV5-1 and J usage is TRBJ2-1; tentatively, D is TRBD2 (6 bases). There are 15 residues in the CDR3. The germline CDR1 and CDR2 sequences are SGHRS and YFSETQ. V lost 1 base to trimming and J lost 8 bases, with 16 bases between them. The DNA of the CDR3 is TGCGCCAGCAGCTTGAGAGGTGGCAGGGAGGATGAGCAGTTCTTC. Residues: CASSLRGGREDEQFF.

The chain links TRBV19 to TRBJ2-1, with TRBD2 matching 9 bases. Losses at the gene ends were 5 bases for V and 9 bases for J; bases not matched to a gene: 17. CDR1 is LNHDA and CDR2 is SQIVND in the germline V gene (reference sequence). The CDR3 consists of 17 residues. The CDR3 spells CASSPLPSGGPMGEQFF. In DNA, the CDR3 is TGTGCCAGTAGTCCTCTCCCCAGCGGGGGGCCCATGGGTGAGCAGTTCTTC.

The chain carries TRBV5-1 and TRBJ1-2; D uncertain. Trimming cost V 0 bases and J 0 bases, with 15 bases left between them. This CDR3 has 17 residues. Germline V lookup: CDR1 SGHRS, CDR2 YFSETQ. CDR3: CASSLGHGGPANYGYTF. The CDR3 DNA reads as TGCGCCAGCAGCTTGGGCCACGGAGGGCCCGCTAACTATGGCTACACCTTC.

This sequence joins TRBV6-5 and TRBJ1-1; weak D call: TRBD1 (5 bases). This CDR3 contains 15 residues. CDR1 MNHEY and CDR2 SVGAGI come from the germline V gene. Trimming removed 0 bases at V and 5 bases at J, with 13 bases between. The CDR3: CASSYSKGVRTEAFF. The CDR3 nucleotides read TGTGCCAGCAGTTACTCGAAAGGGGTGAGGACTGAAGCTTTCTTT.

This clone was recorded at least ten times. The rearrangement joins TRBV19 to TRBJ2-2, with unresolved D. The CDR3 runs to 14 residues. V shed 7 bases and J shed 6 bases, with 15 bases lying between them. Germline values: CDR1 LNHDA, CDR2 SQIVND (reference sequence). CDR3 loop: CASTIPGWAGELFF. In nucleotides, the CDR3 is TGTGCCAGTACCATTCCAGGTTGGGCCGGGGAGCTGTTTTTT.

This chain joins TRBV6-4 and TRBJ1-1; TRBD1 agrees at 8 bases. Germline loops: CDR1 MRHNA, CDR2 SNTAGT. The CDR3 is made up of 14 amino acids. Trimming cost V 6 bases and J 5 bases; bases outside gene matches: 8. Written as DNA, the CDR3 is TGTGCCAGCAGAACCCCAGGGGGCCGGACTGAAGCTTTCTTT. Residues: CASRTPGGRTEAFF.